Below, 23 T cell receptor beta chains from the same sample are listed, as sequenced in a study of OX40 agonist ivuxolimab in advanced cancers. Libraries were prepared by immunoSEQ multiplex PCR; TCRdb keeps only in-frame clonotypes and omits some of them. This table holds approximately 74,000 clones, approximately 85% found once. The sequencing here drew on CD4+ or CD8+ T cells sorted from blood, taken in a trial of the OX40 agonist ivuxolimab. These receptors all come from an adult with an advanced solid tumor such as melanoma, head and neck, liver or kidney cancer.

The rearrangement links TRBV9 to TRBJ1-1, with D perhaps matching TRBD1 (6 bases). Germline assignment: CDR1 SGDLS and CDR2 YYNGEE. Trimming removed 0 bases from V and 8 bases from J, with 11 bases in between. This CDR3 is 13 amino acids long. DNA for the CDR3: TGTGCCAGCAGCGTAGATTCGGGGACAGAAGCTTTCTTT. Translating gives CASSVDSGTEAFF.

V and J are TRBV5-6 and TRBJ1-3, with unresolved D. This CDR3 spans 14 amino acids. V was cut by 1 base and J by 3 bases, with 8 bases left in between. CDR1 and CDR2 (germline): SGHDT, YYEEEE. The CDR3 loop is CASSLSGNGNTIYF. CDR3 sequence (DNA): TGTGCCAGCAGCTTGTCGGGAAATGGAAACACCATATATTTT.

This chain links TRBV11-3 with TRBJ2-1; 8 nucleotides line up with TRBD2. Trimming cost V 0 bases and J 9 bases; bases outside gene matches: 4. The CDR3 runs to 14 residues. Germline CDR1 reads SGHNT; CDR2 reads YENEEA. The CDR3 here is CASSLEGLETEQFF. CDR3 coding DNA: TGTGCCAGCAGCTTAGAGGGACTAGAGACTGAGCAGTTCTTC.

The rearrangement links TRBV27 to TRBJ1-6; TRBD1 aligns across 8 bases. CDR3 length: 14 amino acids. Germline assignment: CDR1 MNHEY and CDR2 SMNVEV (reference sequence). The ends lost 5 bases at V and 9 bases at J; junction bases unmatched: 6. The CDR3 loop reads CASSVRGLGSPLHF. CDR3 bases: TGTGCCAGCAGTGTCAGGGGGCTGGGTTCACCCCTCCACTTT.

The chain couples TRBV6-5 to TRBJ2-5; 8 bases are a match to TRBD2. The CDR3 covers 15 residues. V gave up 6 bases and J gave up 5 bases; unmatched junction bases: 11. Germline V CDR1 and CDR2: MNHEY, SVGAGI. The CDR3 nucleotides read TGTGCCAGCAGAATCGCCGGGACTAGGAGGGAGACCCAGTACTTC. It encodes CASRIAGTRRETQYF.

The chain carries TRBV6-6 and TRBJ2-7; 9 bases map to TRBD2. The CDR3 consists of 14 residues. The J segment lost 7 bases and the V segment lost 0 bases, leaving 4 bases of the junction unmatched. CDR1 and CDR2 from the germline V gene are MNHNY and SVGAGI (reference sequence). The CDR3 sequence: CASSYSSGGTEQYF. The CDR3 DNA follows: TGTGCCAGCAGTTACTCGAGCGGGGGGACAGAGCAGTACTTC.

This sequence joins TRBV7-9 and TRBJ2-1, with a tentative D call TRBD1 (6 bases). Germline loops: CDR1 SEHNR, CDR2 FQNEAQ (reference sequence). Trimming shortened V by 2 bases and J by 5 bases, and 16 bases separated the two germline ends. The CDR3 spans 16 residues. Here the CDR3 reads CASSLSRQAWDNEQFF. The CDR3, as DNA: TGTGCCAGCAGCTTATCCAGACAGGCTTGGGACAATGAGCAGTTCTTC. Using reference TRBV7-9 and TRBJ2-1 for the parts outside the CDR3, the full variable domain is DTGVSQNPRHKITKRGQNVTFRCDPISEHNRLYWYRQTLGQGPEFLTYFQNEAQLEKSRLLSDRFSAERPKGSFSTLEIQRTEQGDSAMYLCASSLSRQAWDNEQFFGPGTRLTVL.

The genes are TRBV6-6 and TRBJ2-7; D gene ambiguous. The length of the CDR3 is 14 residues. Germline V gives CDR1 MNHNY, CDR2 SVGAGI (reference sequence). With 6 bases removed from V and 4 bases from J, the gap between germline ends came to 16 bases. CDR3: CASSPSELGYEQYF. In nucleotides, the CDR3 is TGTGCCAGCAGCCCAAGTGAGCTGGGTTACGAGCAGTACTTC.

V and J are TRBV5-4 and TRBJ1-6; no definite D call. V was clipped by 3 bases and J by 5 bases, with 9 bases between them. The CDR3 is 14 amino acids. Germline lookup yields CDR1 SGHNT and CDR2 YYREEE (reference sequence). This CDR3 is CASSSQINNSPLHF. The DNA of the CDR3 is TGTGCCAGCAGCTCTCAGATTAATAATTCACCCCTCCACTTT.

J is TRBJ1-6 and V is TRBV28; 8 bases agree with TRBD1. With V trimmed by 6 bases and J by 9 bases, 7 bases remained unmatched. This CDR3 is 14 amino acids long. The V gene's germline CDR1 is MDHEN and CDR2 SYDVKM. The CDR3 nucleotides are TGTGCCAGCAGCAGGGCAGGGGGCGGTTCACCCCTCCACTTT. Encoded protein: CASSRAGGGSPLHF.

This chain joins TRBV4-1 and TRBJ1-2; no definite D call. V was pared by 0 bases and J by 1 base, with 6 bases between. The CDR3 sequence is 14 residues long. CDR1 is MGHRA, CDR2 YSYEKL, per germline. The CDR3 nucleotides read TGCGCCAGCAGCCAAGATCGAGTTAACTATGGCTACACCTTC. Encoded protein: CASSQDRVNYGYTF.

The chain uses TRBV5-8 and TRBJ1-5; D gene unclear. Germline-derived CDR1 and CDR2 are SGHTS and YDEGEE. The CDR3 runs 12 residues. With 1 base removed from V and 5 bases from J, the gap between germline ends came to 4 bases. Here the CDR3 reads CASSLWDQPQHF. The CDR3 DNA follows: TGTGCCAGCAGCTTGTGGGATCAGCCCCAGCATTTT.

This chain's CDR3 is CASSPEKRGPSGNTIYF. CDR3 coding DNA: TGTGCCAGCAGCCCTGAAAAGAGGGGGCCCTCTGGAAACACCATATATTTT. The rearrangement links TRBV7-6 to TRBJ1-3; TRBD1 aligns across 7 bases. Germline CDR1 reads SGHVS; CDR2 reads FNYEAQ. The CDR3 extends over 17 amino acids. Trimming at V came to 5 bases and at J to 0 bases, leaving 10 bases not matched to a gene.

The genes are TRBV11-2 and TRBJ2-5; D perhaps matches TRBD2 (7 bases). Trimming took off 5 bases at V and 0 bases at J, with 13 bases between the two ends. This CDR3 has 15 amino acids. CDR1 is SGHAT, CDR2 FQNNGV, per germline. The CDR3 nucleotides read TGTGCCAGCAGCGCCAGGGGAGGGAACCAAGAGACCCAGTACTTC. This codes for CASSARGGNQETQYF.

V is TRBV7-8 and J is TRBJ2-5; TRBD1 is a possible D gene (7 bases). The V and J ends lost 4 bases and 5 bases respectively, with 17 bases between them. CDR3 length: 15 residues. Germline CDR1 SGHVS, CDR2 FQNEAQ. The CDR3 spells CASSSGARGRETQYF. The CDR3 nucleotides are TGTGCCAGCAGCTCGGGGGCCAGGGGGAGGGAGACCCAGTACTTC.

The chain links TRBV10-2 to TRBJ2-7; 8 nucleotides agree with TRBD1. Germline-derived CDR1 and CDR2 are WSHSY and SAAADI. There are 15 residues in the CDR3. Trimming at V came to 4 bases and at J to 3 bases, leaving 8 bases not matched to a gene. The DNA of the CDR3 is TGCGCCAGCAGTGGAGAGACAGGGGTTAACTACGAGCAGTACTTC. Protein: CASSGETGVNYEQYF.

The J gene is TRBJ1-5, the V gene TRBV28, with no clear D. Germline values: CDR1 MDHEN, CDR2 SYDVKM. Trimming stripped 7 bases from V and 2 bases from J, with 18 bases between. CDR3 length equals 16 residues. The CDR3 protein is CASTNMGMGGNQPQHF. As DNA, the CDR3 is TGTGCCAGCACCAACATGGGGATGGGAGGCAATCAGCCCCAGCATTTT.

The CDR3 DNA follows: TGTGCCAGTACAAGTGGGGACAGGTTCAATCAGCCCCAGCATTTT. This sequence encodes CASTSGDRFNQPQHF. The chain carries TRBV19 and TRBJ1-5; 8 bases align to TRBD1. Germline CDR1 reads LNHDA; CDR2 reads SQIVND (reference sequence). This CDR3 comprises 15 residues. V was pared by 7 bases and J by 3 bases, with 8 bases of the junction left unmatched.

The chain links TRBV14 to TRBJ2-3; 7 positions match TRBD2. V lost 4 bases to trimming and J lost 8 bases; unmatched junction nucleotides: 15. The germline V gene has CDR1 SGHDN and CDR2 FVKESK. The CDR3 runs 16 residues. DNA for the CDR3: TGTGCCAGCAGCCCCATAGGACTAGTCGGCTTCGGTACGCAGTATTTT. This translates into CASSPIGLVGFGTQYF.

This chain uses TRBV6-5 with TRBJ1-1; no firm D call. The germline gives CDR1 MNHEY, CDR2 SVGAGI. The CDR3 spans 16 residues. Trimming pared 4 bases from V and 3 bases from J, leaving 18 bases between. CDR3 DNA sequence: TGTGCCAGCAGTTTTGGGCCGAGAAACCGGGACACTGAAGCTTTCTTT. Its protein product is CASSFGPRNRDTEAFF.

The V gene is TRBV5-1, the J gene TRBJ2-7, with a possible D match to TRBD1 (5 bases). The germline V gene encodes CDR1 SGHRS and CDR2 YFSETQ. V lost 3 bases and J 7 bases, leaving 17 bases between the germline ends. CDR3 length: 14 amino acids. The CDR3 sequence: CASSYLDTSGEQYF. As DNA, the CDR3 is TGCGCCAGCAGCTATCTGGACACCTCCGGAGAGCAGTACTTC.

The chain carries TRBV9 and TRBJ1-2; D is unclear. The germline gives CDR1 SGDLS, CDR2 YYNGEE. The germline V and J ends were trimmed by 0 bases and 8 bases, with 8 bases remaining between them. The CDR3 runs to 12 residues. CDR3 residues: CASSVELGGYTF. CDR3 in DNA: TGTGCCAGCAGCGTAGAGTTAGGCGGCTACACCTTC.

This chain connects TRBV6-1 to TRBJ2-5; D is undetermined. V dropped 5 bases and J dropped 5 bases, with 9 bases sitting between them. Germline V gene sequence: CDR1 MNHNS, CDR2 SASEGT. The CDR3 is 12 residues long. This CDR3 reads CASSTGGETQYF. The CDR3 DNA reads as TGTGCCAGCAGTACCGGTGGGGAGACCCAGTACTTC.